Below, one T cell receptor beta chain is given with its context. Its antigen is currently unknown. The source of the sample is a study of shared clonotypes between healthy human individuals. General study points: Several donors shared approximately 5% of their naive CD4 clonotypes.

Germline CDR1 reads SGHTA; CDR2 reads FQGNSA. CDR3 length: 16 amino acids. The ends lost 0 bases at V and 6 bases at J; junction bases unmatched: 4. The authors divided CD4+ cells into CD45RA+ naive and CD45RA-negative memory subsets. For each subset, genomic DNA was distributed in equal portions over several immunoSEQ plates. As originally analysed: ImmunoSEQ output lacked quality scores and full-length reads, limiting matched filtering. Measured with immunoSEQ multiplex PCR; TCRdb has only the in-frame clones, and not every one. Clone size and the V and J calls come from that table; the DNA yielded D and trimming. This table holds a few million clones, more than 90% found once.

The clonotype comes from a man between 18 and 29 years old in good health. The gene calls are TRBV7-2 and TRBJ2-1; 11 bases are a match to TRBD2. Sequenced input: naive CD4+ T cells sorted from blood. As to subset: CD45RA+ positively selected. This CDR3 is CASSLAHLAGGNEQFF. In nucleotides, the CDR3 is TGTGCCAGCAGCTTAGCGCATCTAGCGGGGGGCAATGAGCAGTTCTTC.